This paragraph covers one T cell receptor beta chain sequence. The antigen remains undetermined. Produced via immunoSEQ multiplex PCR; TCRdb's table is partial and in-frame only. The data show roughly 90,000 clones, with just over 85% seen just once and around 5.9% held by the top ten. The data stem from a study of T cell responses to AZD1222 COVID-19 vaccine. General study results and limits: Seropositive status at baseline applied to only six AZD1222 recipients. Repertoires were collected only later (after the peak T cell response had occurred). Clonal diversity was possibly underestimated, and white British individuals and females predominated among donors.

Trimming pared 5 bases from V and 2 bases from J, leaving 12 bases between. Germline V gives CDR1 SEHNR, CDR2 FQNEAQ (reference sequence). This CDR3 is built from 14 residues. J is TRBJ2-5 and V is TRBV7-9, with D tentatively TRBD2 (5 bases). The specimen comprised peripheral blood, sampled on day 0 of AZD1222 vaccination. This clonotype was obtained from an adult in good health. In nucleotides, the CDR3 is TGTGCCAGCAGCACCGGGGAATCACAAGAGACCCAGTACTTC. Amino acids: CASSTGESQETQYF.